Below, 27 T cell receptor beta chains from the same sample are listed, as sequenced in a study of CD8 T cells in Susac syndrome. RNA amounts of 0.5 to 1 ug underwent reverse transcription with random hexamers. TCRdb ran MiXCR on the immunoSEQ multiplex PCR reads and lists one entry per CDR3 protein. The data hold approximately 160,000 distinct CDR3 sequences, with just under 95% observed a single time. The sequenced sample consisted of CD4+ T cells from PBMCs. These TCRs come from a human donor in good health.

The chain is built from TRBV12-3 or TRBV12-4 and TRBJ1-2; D not certain. The CDR3 covers 13 residues. Trimming removed 8 bases from V and 2 bases from J, with 12 bases in between. CDR3 region: CASSIGENYGYTF. CDR3 sequence (DNA): TGTGCCAGCTCCATTGGGGAGAACTATGGCTACACCTTC.

This chain uses TRBV5-4 with TRBJ1-4, with D possibly matching TRBD1 (6 bases). Trimming removed 5 bases from V and 2 bases from J, with 10 bases in between. The CDR3 extends over 14 amino acids. The germline CDR1 and CDR2 sequences are SGHNT and YYREEE (reference sequence). CDR3 coding DNA: TGTGCCAGCAGTCTACAGGGTACTAATGAAAAACTGTTTTTT. Its translation: CASSLQGTNEKLFF.

This chain uses TRBV20-1 with TRBJ2-7; D is perhaps TRBD2 (7 bases). Trimming removed 0 bases from V and 9 bases from J, with 21 bases in between. This CDR3 region has 15 residues. Germline V gene lookup returns CDR1 DFQATT and CDR2 SNEGSKA (reference sequence). CDR3 DNA: TGCAGTGCTAGAGATCCCGCGGGGGCCCTCAAAGGGCAGTACTTC. It translates to CSARDPAGALKGQYF.

The V call is TRBV12-3 or TRBV12-4, the J call TRBJ2-2, with D possibly matching TRBD2 (5 bases). V gave up 3 bases and J gave up 9 bases, with 8 bases separating them. The CDR3 loop spans 12 amino acids. Here the CDR3 DNA reads TGTGCCAGCAGTTTTGAGGGCCGGGAGCTGTTTTTT. It is translated as CASSFEGRELFF.

This chain uses TRBV6-5 with TRBJ2-3; 8 bases are shared with TRBD2. CDR1 is MNHEY and CDR2 is SVGAGI in the germline V gene. This CDR3 spans 15 amino acids. Trimming removed 2 bases from V and 3 bases from J; junction bases left unmatched: 4. CDR3 region: CASSYRGGRTDTQYF. In DNA form, the CDR3 reads TGTGCCAGCAGTTACCGCGGGGGGAGAACAGATACGCAGTATTTT.

The chain recombines TRBV7-2 with TRBJ2-5, with 11 bases matching TRBD2. V trimming: 4 bases; J trimming: 4 bases; junction bases outside the gene matches: 11. The CDR3 spans 17 residues. Germline V gene lookup returns CDR1 SGHTA and CDR2 FQGNSA. The CDR3 DNA follows: TGTGCCAGCAGCTCGGGGGTAGCGGGGGGGCCTGGAGAGACCCAGTACTTC. Residues: CASSSGVAGGPGETQYF.

The chain recombines TRBV28 with TRBJ2-7; perhaps TRBD1 as D (5 bases). CDR1 is MDHEN, CDR2 SYDVKM, per germline. The CDR3 is 14 residues long. Trimming shortened V by 5 bases and J by 4 bases, and 15 bases separated the two germline ends. The CDR3 region is CASSPTGSTYEQYF. The CDR3 DNA reads as TGTGCCAGCAGTCCTACAGGTTCTACTTACGAGCAGTACTTC. The variable domain in full, with the rest retrieved from reference TRBV28 and TRBJ2-7, is DVKVTQSSRYLVKRTGEKVFLECVQDMDHENMFWYRQDPGLGLRLIYFSYDVKMKEKGDIPEGYSVSREKKERFSLILESASTNQTSMYLCASSPTGSTYEQYFGPGTRLTVT.

This clonotype was recorded only once. The gene calls are TRBV3-1 and TRBJ2-2, with 8 bases lining up with TRBD2. The CDR3 is 16 residues long. Germline values: CDR1 LGHDT, CDR2 YNNKEL (reference sequence). J gave up 4 bases and V 4 bases, and 8 bases lay outside the gene matches. The CDR3 loop is CASSPPAGVGTGELFF. CDR3 bases: TGTGCCAGCAGCCCCCCAGCGGGGGTGGGCACCGGGGAGCTGTTTTTT.

This rearrangement joins TRBV2 to TRBJ1-1; tentatively, D is TRBD1 (5 bases). Between the trimmed V and J ends, which lost 2 bases and 10 bases, there was a span of 11 bases. The germline CDR1 and CDR2 sequences are SNHLY and FYNNEI. CDR3 size: 12 residues. CDR3 residues: CASSERGQGAFF. The CDR3 DNA reads TGTGCCAGCAGTGAACGGGGCCAAGGAGCTTTCTTT.

The V gene is TRBV20-1, the J gene TRBJ1-2; a weak D match, TRBD1 (5 bases). Looked up from germline, CDR1 is DFQATT and CDR2 is SNEGSKA (reference sequence). The length of the CDR3 is 12 residues. This CDR3 is CSPPGLLDGYTF. As DNA, the CDR3 is TGCAGCCCCCCAGGGCTCCTCGATGGCTACACCTTC.

This chain connects TRBV10-3 to TRBJ1-5; D gene uncertain. Germline V gene data show CDR1 as ENHRY and CDR2 as SYGVKD. Trimming took 0 bases from V and 6 from J, leaving 6 bases between them. The CDR3 has 13 amino acids. In DNA, the CDR3 is TGTGCCATCAGTGAGTCGTTCGGTCAGCCCCAGCATTTT. This translates into CAISESFGQPQHF.

The V gene is TRBV20-1, the J gene TRBJ2-2; D remains unclear. The V gene's germline CDR1 is DFQATT and CDR2 SNEGSKA (reference sequence). Deletions cut 3 bases from V and 2 bases from J, with 7 bases between. The CDR3 is made up of 13 amino acids. As DNA, the CDR3 is TGCAGTGCTAGTACGAGTAACACCGGGGAGCTGTTTTTT. Amino acids: CSASTSNTGELFF.

The rearrangement uses TRBV20-1 and TRBJ2-7; weak D call: TRBD2 (6 bases). Trimming removed 4 bases at V and 2 bases at J, with 18 bases between. The CDR3 covers 15 residues. The V gene's germline CDR1 is DFQATT and CDR2 SNEGSKA (reference sequence). CDR3 sequence reads: CSAMKGASVAYEQYF. The CDR3 DNA reads as TGCAGTGCTATGAAAGGTGCTAGCGTAGCCTACGAGCAGTACTTC.

The rearrangement links TRBV5-1 to TRBJ2-7, with 10 positions matching TRBD1. After removal of 4 bases from V and 3 bases from J, the junction contained 4 bases not matched to a gene. Germline assignment: CDR1 SGHRS and CDR2 YFSETQ. This CDR3 spans 14 amino acids. The CDR3 coding sequence is TGCGCCAGCAGCACCGGACAGGGGGGCTACGAGCAGTACTTC. This sequence encodes CASSTGQGGYEQYF.

Only one count was recorded for this clonotype. This sequence joins TRBV12-3 or TRBV12-4 and TRBJ2-7; D unresolved. This CDR3 is built from 13 residues. Trimming shortened V by 3 bases and J by 2 bases, and 8 bases separated the two germline ends. CDR3 sequence: CASSLGSTYEQYF. The CDR3 DNA reads as TGTGCCAGCAGTTTGGGGTCAACCTACGAGCAGTACTTC.

V usage is TRBV5-1 and J usage is TRBJ2-1; D possibly corresponds to TRBD1 (5 bases). CDR1 is SGHRS, CDR2 YFSETQ, per germline. The CDR3 runs 15 residues. Trimming cost V 0 bases and J 7 bases, with 14 bases left between them. The DNA for the CDR3 is TGCGCCAGCAGCTTGGAAGGGGTAACGTTTAATGAGCAGTTCTTC. Translation: CASSLEGVTFNEQFF.

This rearrangement joins TRBV3-1 to TRBJ2-1; the D gene is possibly TRBD2 (5 bases). Deletions cut 1 base from V and 5 bases from J, with 12 bases between. The CDR3 has 15 amino acids. Germline V gene data show CDR1 as LGHDT and CDR2 as YNNKEL (reference sequence). CDR3 nucleotides: TGTGCCAGCAGCCAAGGACTCACCGGGGACAATGAGCAGTTCTTC. Protein: CASSQGLTGDNEQFF.

This clonotype came up a few times. V and J are TRBV12-3 or TRBV12-4 and TRBJ1-1; D is ambiguous. The CDR3 has 13 amino acids. The V and J ends lost 0 bases and 0 bases respectively, with 2 bases between them. The DNA of the CDR3 is TGTGCCAGCAGTTTAGCTATGAACACTGAAGCTTTCTTT. As protein: CASSLAMNTEAFF.

This chain uses TRBV12-3 or TRBV12-4 with TRBJ1-5; TRBD1 aligns across 11 bases. V lost 4 bases, J lost 5 bases, and 4 bases stayed unmatched. This CDR3 has 15 residues. The CDR3 DNA is TGTGCCAGCAGTTGGGACAGGGGGTTCGATCAGCCCCAGCATTTT. Amino acid sequence: CASSWDRGFDQPQHF.

V gene TRBV7-3 combines with J gene TRBJ1-1; D not certain. Germline V gene lookup returns CDR1 SGHTA and CDR2 FQGTGA. The ends were cut back, 4 bases at V and 3 bases at J, with 9 bases in the middle. The CDR3 is made up of 13 amino acids. CDR3 sequence (DNA): TGTGCCAGCAGCTGGAGAGGTGACACTGAAGCTTTCTTT. It encodes CASSWRGDTEAFF.

The table lists this clonotype with a count of one. The chain carries TRBV10-3 and TRBJ1-3, with D possibly being TRBD1 (5 bases). Germline V gene lookup returns CDR1 ENHRY and CDR2 SYGVKD. The CDR3 contains 14 residues. V was trimmed by 5 bases and J by 0 bases, leaving 8 bases between them. CDR3 nucleotides: TGTGCCATCAGTAAGACAGACTCTGGAAACACCATATATTTT. Translating it yields CAISKTDSGNTIYF.

The rearrangement uses TRBV3-1 and TRBJ2-7, with TRBD1 as a possible D gene (5 bases). This CDR3 spans 15 amino acids. Looked up from germline, CDR1 is LGHDT and CDR2 is YNNKEL (reference sequence). V lost 4 bases and J 1 base, leaving 14 bases between the germline ends. In nucleotides, the CDR3 is TGTGCCAGCAGCCCTGGGGCCGTGTGGTCCTACGAGCAGTACTTC. This codes for CASSPGAVWSYEQYF.

The J gene is TRBJ2-7, the V gene TRBV9, with no clear D. Germline CDR1 reads SGDLS; CDR2 reads YYNGEE. The CDR3 runs to 12 residues. V lost 4 bases and J lost 5, with 10 bases in between. The CDR3 DNA is TGTGCCAGCAGCCCCGACCACAACGAGCAGTACTTC. This sequence encodes CASSPDHNEQYF.

The genes are TRBV4-1 and TRBJ2-4; 14 nucleotides agree with TRBD2. The V gene's germline CDR1 is MGHRA and CDR2 YSYEKL. The CDR3 has 17 residues. The trim removed 3 bases at V and 1 base at J, leaving 2 bases unmatched. The CDR3 DNA reads as TGCGCCAGCAGCCAGGGACTAGCGGGGGAGGCCAAAAACATTCAGTACTTC. Residues: CASSQGLAGEAKNIQYF.

Here the CDR3 reads CASGPWTALSNEQYF. The CDR3 bases are TGTGCTAGTGGTCCCTGGACAGCCCTTTCCAACGAGCAGTACTTC. The chain couples TRBV12-5 to TRBJ2-7; D might be TRBD1 (6 bases). Germline V CDR1 and CDR2: LGHNT, FRNRAP. The V and J ends lost 5 bases and 5 bases respectively, with 19 bases between them. The CDR3 runs 15 residues.

J is TRBJ1-1 and V is TRBV7-2, with a tentative D call TRBD1 (5 bases). V lost 0 bases to trimming and J lost 4 bases, with 9 bases between them. This CDR3 has 14 amino acids. Germline CDR1 is SGHTA and CDR2 is FQGNSA. The CDR3: CASSLAVRVTEAFF. The DNA for the CDR3 is TGTGCCAGCAGCTTAGCTGTCAGGGTCACTGAAGCTTTCTTT.

CDR3 sequence reads: CSASRDSALKQYF. CDR3 in DNA: TGCAGTGCTAGCAGGGACAGCGCTCTAAAGCAGTACTTC. J is TRBJ2-7 and V is TRBV20-1; 7 nucleotides line up with TRBD1. The V and J ends lost 3 bases and 8 bases, in that order; junction bases with no gene match: 10. Germline V gene lookup returns CDR1 DFQATT and CDR2 SNEGSKA (reference sequence). This CDR3 has 13 amino acids.